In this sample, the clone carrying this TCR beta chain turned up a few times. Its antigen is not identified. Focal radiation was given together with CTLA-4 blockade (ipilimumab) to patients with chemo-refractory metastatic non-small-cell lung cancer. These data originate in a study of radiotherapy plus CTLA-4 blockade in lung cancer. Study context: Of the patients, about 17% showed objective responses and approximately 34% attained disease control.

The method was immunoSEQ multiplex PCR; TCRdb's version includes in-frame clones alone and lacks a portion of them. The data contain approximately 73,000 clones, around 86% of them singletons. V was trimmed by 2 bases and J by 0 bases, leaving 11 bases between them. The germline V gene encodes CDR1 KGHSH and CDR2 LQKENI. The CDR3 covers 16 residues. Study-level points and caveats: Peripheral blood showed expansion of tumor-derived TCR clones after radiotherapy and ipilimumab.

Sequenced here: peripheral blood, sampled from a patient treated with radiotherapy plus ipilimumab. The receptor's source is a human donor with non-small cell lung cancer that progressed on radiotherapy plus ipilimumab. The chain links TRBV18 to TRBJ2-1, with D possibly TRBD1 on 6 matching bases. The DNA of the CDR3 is TGTGCCAGCTCACCAAACAGGGCGAGCTCCTACAATGAGCAGTTCTTC. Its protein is CASSPNRASSYNEQFF. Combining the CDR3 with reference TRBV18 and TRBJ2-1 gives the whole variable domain NAGVMQNPRHLVRRRGQEARLRCSPMKGHSHVYWYRQLPEEGLKFMVYLQKENIIDESGMPKERFSAEFPKEGPSILRIQQVVRGDSAAYFCASSPNRASSYNEQFFGPGTRLTVL.